What follows are 26 T cell receptor beta chains derived from one specimen sequenced in a study of shared clonotypes between healthy human individuals. Method: immunoSEQ multiplex PCR; TCRdb's copy keeps in-frame clones and lacks some. In the table there are over 2,000,000 clones, about 94% of which are singletons. It was CD45RO-negative cells, positively selected for CCR7, that made up naive CD8 cells, with terminally differentiated effector memory CD45RA+ cells excluded. The sample was naive CD8+ T cells from PBMCs. These receptors all stem from a man aged 18-30 years in good health. Some clones in this sample may be carry-over from other donors' samples.

This sequence joins TRBV27 and TRBJ1-1; D is perhaps TRBD1 (5 bases). V was pared by 5 bases and J by 1 base, with 29 bases between. CDR1 is MNHEY, CDR2 SMNVEV, per germline (reference sequence). This CDR3 spans 20 amino acids. In DNA, the CDR3 is TGTGCCAGCAGTCGAACGCCGCTAACGGGACTCGGGAAGGGGAACACTGAAGCTTTCTTT. This gives the protein CASSRTPLTGLGKGNTEAFF.

The chain has TRBV6-1 and TRBJ2-2, with no clear D. This CDR3 has 15 amino acids. V lost 5 bases and J 0 bases, leaving 10 bases between the germline ends. Germline-derived CDR1 and CDR2 are MNHNS and SASEGT. The chain's CDR3 is CASSFGRANTGELFF. The CDR3 DNA reads TGTGCCAGCAGTTTTGGAAGGGCGAACACCGGGGAGCTGTTTTTT.

This clone has only one observation. The chain uses TRBV29-1 and TRBJ2-7; TRBD2 matches 10 bases. CDR3 length: 15 amino acids. Germline V gene lookup returns CDR1 SQVTM and CDR2 ANQGSEA. The V gene end was trimmed by 1 base and the J gene end by 2 bases; junction bases not matched to a gene: 5. CDR3 sequence: CSVEGTSGHPYEQYF. The CDR3 DNA follows: TGCAGCGTTGAAGGGACTAGCGGCCACCCCTACGAGCAGTACTTC.

The chain links TRBV27 to TRBJ2-5, with D perhaps matching TRBD1 or TRBD2 (7 bases each). The CDR3 runs to 15 residues. The V and J ends lost 7 bases and 4 bases respectively, with 19 bases between them. Germline CDR1 is MNHEY and CDR2 is SMNVEV (reference sequence). CDR3 protein: CASTLTGEGGETQYF. CDR3 in DNA: TGTGCCAGCACCCTAACAGGGGAGGGGGGAGAGACCCAGTACTTC.

This rearrangement joins TRBV11-2 to TRBJ1-1, with D uncertain. Germline values: CDR1 SGHAT, CDR2 FQNNGV. V gave up 2 bases and J gave up 8 bases, with 21 bases separating them. The CDR3 has 16 amino acids. In nucleotides, the CDR3 is TGTGCCAGCAGCTTATTCCACCCGGCCGGTGAAGACGAAGCTTTCTTT. It codes for CASSLFHPAGEDEAFF.

This clone came up once. The identical CDR3 is also encoded by other nucleotide sequences in the sample. The V and J genes are TRBV28 and TRBJ2-3; possibly TRBD1 for D (6 bases). The CDR3 is 14 residues long. CDR1 and CDR2 from the germline V gene are MDHEN and SYDVKM. The V and J ends lost 3 bases and 1 base respectively, with 8 bases between them. The CDR3 sequence is CASSFNRGTDTQYF. The CDR3 nucleotides read TGTGCCAGCAGTTTTAACAGGGGCACAGATACGCAGTATTTT.

The DNA for the CDR3 is TGTGCCAGCAGTTTATCGGGGGTGGGCAATGAGCAGTTCTTC. As protein: CASSLSGVGNEQFF. This chain links TRBV28 with TRBJ2-1; D may be TRBD2 (6 bases). The germline V gene has CDR1 MDHEN and CDR2 SYDVKM. The CDR3 is 14 residues long. Trimming took 1 base from V and 6 from J, leaving 10 bases between them.

This sequence joins TRBV18 and TRBJ1-4; D gene uncertain. Germline CDR1 is KGHSH and CDR2 is LQKENI. Trimming took off 2 bases at V and 0 bases at J, with 13 bases between the two ends. The CDR3 spans 17 residues. This chain's CDR3 is CASSPTWALATNEKLFF. The DNA for the CDR3 is TGTGCCAGCTCACCAACCTGGGCCCTAGCAACTAATGAAAAACTGTTTTTT.

The V gene is TRBV7-9, the J gene TRBJ2-3, with TRBD2 identical over 7 bases. Germline V lookup: CDR1 SEHNR, CDR2 FQNEAQ (reference sequence). The CDR3 spans 19 residues. The J segment lost 2 bases and the V segment lost 11 bases, leaving 25 bases of the junction unmatched. The chain's CDR3 is CAVYPPADGRWAHTDTQYF. As DNA, the CDR3 is TGTGCCGTTTACCCCCCCGCCGACGGGAGGTGGGCACACACAGATACGCAGTATTTT.

The gene calls are TRBV7-8 and TRBJ2-7; D possibly uses TRBD1 or TRBD2 (5 bases each). Germline CDR1 reads SGHVS; CDR2 reads FQNEAQ. The V gene lost 5 bases and the J gene lost 2 bases, with 19 bases spanning the gap. The CDR3 is made up of 16 amino acids. The CDR3, as DNA: TGTGCCAGCAGCCGGGTGGTATCGGGGCCAACCTACGAGCAGTACTTC. It encodes CASSRVVSGPTYEQYF.

This chain connects TRBV7-9 to TRBJ2-3, with 11 bases fitting TRBD2. The CDR3 totals 17 residues. V was clipped by 5 bases and J by 3 bases; unmatched bases: 10. CDR1 is SEHNR and CDR2 is FQNEAQ in the germline V gene (reference sequence). CDR3 loop: CASSHTTSGRGTDTQYF. The CDR3, as DNA: TGTGCCAGCAGCCATACCACTAGCGGGAGAGGAACAGATACGCAGTATTTT.

The chain joins TRBV7-8 to TRBJ2-3, with D unresolved. The germline CDR1 and CDR2 sequences are SGHVS and FQNEAQ. V lost 8 bases and J lost 4, with 31 bases in between. This CDR3 contains 19 residues. This CDR3 reads CASDSHEDERKDWADTQYF. The CDR3 DNA sequence: TGTGCCAGCGACTCCCACGAGGACGAGCGAAAGGATTGGGCAGATACGCAGTATTTT. Looking up the rest from reference TRBV7-8 and TRBJ2-3 gives the full variable domain: GAGVSQSPRYKVAKRGQDVALRCDPISGHVSLFWYQQALGQGPEFLTYFQNEAQLDKSGLPSDRFFAERPEGSVSTLKIQRTQQEDSAVYLCASDSHEDERKDWADTQYFGPGTRLTVL.

This chain connects TRBV7-9 to TRBJ2-5; 7 nucleotides align to TRBD1. V shed 5 bases, J shed 5 bases, and the junction held 5 bases outside the gene matches. Per germline, CDR1 SEHNR and CDR2 FQNEAQ (reference sequence). The CDR3 has 13 amino acids. This CDR3 is CASSHRGMETQYF. In DNA form, the CDR3 reads TGTGCCAGCAGCCACAGGGGTATGGAGACCCAGTACTTC.

This clone has a single count. The J gene is TRBJ2-7, the V gene TRBV2; possibly TRBD2 for D (5 bases). The CDR3 loop spans 13 amino acids. Germline V gene sequence: CDR1 SNHLY, CDR2 FYNNEI. The V end was cut by 6 bases, the J end by 3 bases, with 12 bases between. CDR3 sequence: CASSERDYYEQYF. As DNA, the CDR3 is TGTGCCAGCAGCGAACGGGATTACTACGAGCAGTACTTC.

This chain connects TRBV14 to TRBJ1-1, with a possible D match to TRBD1 (6 bases). The germline gives CDR1 SGHDN, CDR2 FVKESK. V shed 0 bases and J shed 7 bases, with 12 bases lying between them. The CDR3 is 14 amino acids. The CDR3 sequence: CASSQDPGEIEAFF. The DNA of the CDR3 is TGTGCCAGCAGCCAAGATCCAGGGGAAATTGAAGCTTTCTTT.

The chain employs TRBV7-8 and TRBJ2-7; D perhaps matches TRBD2 (6 bases). The germline CDR1 and CDR2 sequences are SGHVS and FQNEAQ. Trimming stripped 4 bases from V and 7 bases from J, with 14 bases between. CDR3 length equals 13 residues. This chain's CDR3 is CASSSLLEGEQYF. The CDR3 coding sequence is TGTGCCAGCAGCTCCCTCTTGGAGGGGGAGCAGTACTTC.

This chain uses TRBV28 with TRBJ1-2, with TRBD1 as a possible D gene (5 bases). The CDR3 is 15 amino acids. The germline gives CDR1 MDHEN, CDR2 SYDVKM. With 3 bases removed from V and 2 bases from J, the gap between germline ends came to 13 bases. CDR3 nucleotides: TGTGCCAGCAGTTTGGGGTTCTCAGGGAACTATGGCTACACCTTC. It encodes CASSLGFSGNYGYTF.

This clone appeared a single time. This rearrangement joins TRBV27 to TRBJ2-7; 8 bases agree with TRBD2. With 4 bases clipped from V and 4 bases from J, the junction kept 15 bases outside the gene matches. The CDR3 extends over 17 amino acids. Germline CDR1 and CDR2: MNHEY and SMNVEV (reference sequence). CDR3 region: CASSSIISGMGVYEQYF. DNA of the CDR3: TGTGCCAGCAGTTCCATAATTAGCGGGATGGGGGTTTACGAGCAGTACTTC.

As concerns this clone: Within the sample, other DNA sequences also encode this same CDR3. The CDR3 bases are TGTGCCAGCAGGTACAGGGCCCCGAACACTGAAGCTTTCTTT. It yields the protein CASRYRAPNTEAFF. The gene calls are TRBV27 and TRBJ1-1, with D perhaps TRBD1 (6 bases). Germline V CDR1 and CDR2: MNHEY, SMNVEV (reference sequence). V lost 6 bases and J 1 base, leaving 12 bases between the germline ends. The CDR3 extends over 14 amino acids.

About this clone itself: Other DNA sequences within the sample encode an identical CDR3. This chain uses TRBV27 with TRBJ2-7; a weak D match, TRBD1 (5 bases). The germline CDR1 and CDR2 sequences are MNHEY and SMNVEV (reference sequence). This CDR3 has 13 residues. V lost 2 bases and J lost 2, with 7 bases in between. The CDR3, as DNA: TGTGCCAGCAGTTTACTAGGGGCCTACGAGCAGTACTTC. Residues: CASSLLGAYEQYF.

V gene TRBV19 combines with J gene TRBJ1-2; the D is unclear. The CDR3 length is 15 residues. The germline V gene encodes CDR1 LNHDA and CDR2 SQIVND (reference sequence). Trimming stripped 6 bases from V and 2 bases from J, with 16 bases between. DNA of the CDR3: TGTGCCAGTAGAATGAACTGGGAGGCAAACTATGGCTACACCTTC. Its translation: CASRMNWEANYGYTF.

The V call is TRBV7-9, the J call TRBJ2-3; 11 bases are a match to TRBD2. CDR3 length equals 17 residues. The V gene end was trimmed by 3 bases and the J gene end by 6 bases; junction bases not matched to a gene: 11. Germline values: CDR1 SEHNR, CDR2 FQNEAQ (reference sequence). DNA of the CDR3: TGTGCCAGCAGCTTCCTCCACCTAGCGGGAGGACCCGATACGCAGTATTTT. Translating gives CASSFLHLAGGPDTQYF.

The chain joins TRBV6-5 to TRBJ2-2; unclear D gene. V shed 5 bases and J shed 6 bases, with 7 bases lying between them. CDR1 is MNHEY, CDR2 SVGAGI, per germline. The CDR3 totals 12 residues. The CDR3 DNA reads TGTGCCAGCAGTCTGCGCTCCGGGGAGCTGTTTTTT. Protein sequence: CASSLRSGELFF.

This chain uses TRBV27 with TRBJ2-3; D not resolved. The length of the CDR3 is 18 residues. Between the trimmed V and J ends, which lost 0 bases and 1 base, there was a span of 17 bases. Germline V gene sequence: CDR1 MNHEY, CDR2 SMNVEV (reference sequence). The CDR3 sequence: CASSLSSPFAYRTDTQYF. In nucleotides, the CDR3 is TGTGCCAGCAGTTTATCGAGCCCCTTCGCGTACCGCACAGATACGCAGTATTTT.

The chain is built from TRBV29-1 and TRBJ2-5; D may be TRBD2 (5 bases). The CDR3 is made up of 14 amino acids. Germline V gives CDR1 SQVTM, CDR2 ANQGSEA. V lost 5 bases and J 5 bases, leaving 18 bases between the germline ends. In nucleotides, the CDR3 is TGCAGCGTTACCCCCGGGCCTACGGGGGAGACCCAGTACTTC. Translating gives CSVTPGPTGETQYF. Using reference TRBV29-1 and TRBJ2-5 for the parts outside the CDR3, the full variable domain is SAVISQKPSRDICQRGTSLTIQCQVDSQVTMMFWYRQQPGQSLTLIATANQGSEATYESGFVIDKFPISRPNLTFSTLTVSNMSPEDSSIYLCSVTPGPTGETQYFGPGTRLLVL.

The rearrangement links TRBV2 to TRBJ2-7; possibly TRBD2 for D (5 bases). CDR1 SNHLY and CDR2 FYNNEI come from the germline V gene. The CDR3 sequence is 15 residues long. With 6 bases removed from V and 5 bases from J, the gap between germline ends came to 20 bases. The CDR3 loop reads CASSASGGGLNEQYF. The CDR3 DNA sequence: TGTGCCAGCAGCGCAAGCGGCGGCGGGTTAAACGAGCAGTACTTC.